The clone carrying this TCR beta chain was seen repeatedly, ten times or more. This sample was included in a study of neurological immune-mediated disorders. TCRdb redid the calling of the 5' RACE reads with MiXCR, one entry per CDR3 protein. The sample has fewer than 75,000 distinct CDR3 sequences, about 4.9% seen once; the top ten hold 5.5% to 8%. This receptor was obtained from a man in his thirties or forties with multiple sclerosis. The sample consisted of PBMCs.

The CDR3 coding sequence is TGCGCCAGCAGCTATGGGACAGGGAGTGAAAAACTGTTTTTT. The encoded protein is CASSYGTGSEKLFF. This chain connects TRBV5-1 to TRBJ1-4, with 9 bases matching TRBD1. CDR3 length: 14 residues. Germline loops: CDR1 SGHRS, CDR2 YFSETQ. The junction had 4 bases not matched to a gene; V was cut back by 3 bases and J by 7 bases. The full variable domain, with the rest looked up from reference TRBV5-1 and TRBJ1-4, is KAGVTQTPRYLIKTRGQQVTLSCSPISGHRSVSWYQQTPGQGLQFLFEYFSETQRNKGNFPGRFSGRQFSNSRSEMNVSTLELGDSALYLCASSYGTGSEKLFFGSGTQLSVL.